The clone carrying this T cell receptor beta chain was counted a few times. Primed by a sample-barcoded 5' primer and a J-beta primer mix, a second PCR proceeded for 7 to 11 cycles. TCRdb ran MiXCR on the 5' RACE reads and lists one entry per CDR3 protein. The sample lists around 820,000 distinct CDR3 sequences; around a quarter were seen once. Around 10 milliliters of peripheral blood were drawn from each donor. Germline CDR1 and CDR2: SEHNR and FQNEAQ (reference sequence). The CDR3 covers 16 residues. Trimming left V 0 bases short and J 2 bases short, with 14 bases between. This specimen belongs to a study of blood T cells in healthy people across ages. The same specimen was also included in a second study, on T cells of mothers and their children. That report notes: Mothers and children who were related shared slightly more overlap than unrelated pairs, but not significantly more.

This chain connects TRBV7-9 to TRBJ2-7; D gene uncertain. Source material: blood. This receptor was taken from a boy aged 5-17 years in good health. The CDR3 nucleotides are TGTGCCAGCAGCTTAGCGCGCGGAGTTCGGGCCTACGAGCAGTACTTC. It encodes CASSLARGVRAYEQYF.